A selection of T cell receptor beta chains follows, all from one sample in a study of blood T cell repertoires in COVID-19. The assay was immunoSEQ multiplex PCR, and TCRdb's table has in-frame clones only and misses some. The table has about 150,000 clones, about four fifths seen once. Sample: peripheral blood. These receptors came from a woman aged 55-70 years with acute or convalescent COVID-19. Each CDR3 is given with its conserved first and last residue. D genes are given only for firm matches. Clone size, where shown, is once, few, many, or a class for clones that have expanded.

size	J	V	D	DNA	CDR3
-	TRBJ2-3	TRBV11-2	TRBD2	TGTGCCAGCAGCGTTAGCGGGGGGGCTGGCACAGATACGCAGTATTTT	CASSVSGGAGTDTQYF
-	TRBJ1-6	TRBV2	TRBD1	TGTGCCAGCAGTGGGACAGGGCTCCCCCTCCACTTT	CASSGTGLPLHF
-	TRBJ1-2	TRBV18	TRBD1	TGTGCCAGCTCACCAGACAGGGATGGCTATGGCTACACCTTC	CASSPDRDGYGYTF
-	TRBJ1-5	TRBV3-1/TRBV3-2	-	TGTGCCAGCAGCCCCTTCACAGGGATCGATCAGCCCCAGCATTTT	CASSPFTGIDQPQHF
-	TRBJ2-2	TRBV5-8	TRBD2	TGTGCCAGCAGCTTCCGGGCGCTAGCGGGGGGGCGTTGGACCGGGGAGCTGTTTTTT	CASSFRALAGGRWTGELFF
-	TRBJ1-5	TRBV5-5	-	TGTGCCAGCAGCGCGACATGGAATCAGCCCCAGCATTTT	CASSATWNQPQHF
once	TRBJ2-1	TRBV19	-	TGTGCCAGTAGTACACAGGGGGGGTCCTACAATGAGCAGTTCTTC	CASSTQGGSYNEQFF
-	TRBJ1-5	TRBV5-6	TRBD1	TGTGCCAGCAGCTCTTACTCGGGACAGGGGGCTAATCAGCCCCAGCATTTT	CASSSYSGQGANQPQHF
-	TRBJ1-1	TRBV6-5	-	TGTGCCAGCAGTTACTCGGGGCGGATGAACACTGAAGCTTTCTTT	CASSYSGRMNTEAFF
few	TRBJ2-3	TRBV6-5	TRBD2	TGTGCCAGCAGCTATGGACTAGCCGGCACAGATACGCAGTATTTT	CASSYGLAGTDTQYF
-	TRBJ1-1	TRBV7-9	TRBD1	TGTGCCAGCAGCCCCCTCCGTGGGGGACAGAGTGAAGCTTTCTTT	CASSPLRGGQSEAFF
-	TRBJ2-1	TRBV4-1	-	TGCGCCAGCAGCCAAGGAGCTAGCTCCTACAATGAGCAGTTCTTC	CASSQGASSYNEQFF
-	TRBJ2-1	TRBV11-1	TRBD2	TGTGCCAGCAGCTCATGGGGGGGCAATGAGCAGTTCTTC	CASSSWGGNEQFF
-	TRBJ1-2	TRBV5-5	-	TGTGCCAGCAGCTTGGGGACTTCTGGCTACACCTTC	CASSLGTSGYTF
-	TRBJ1-6	TRBV11-2	-	TGTGCCAGCAGCTTAGGGACAGTCTATAATTCACCCCTCCACTTT	CASSLGTVYNSPLHF
-	TRBJ2-3	TRBV10-2	-	TGCGCCAGCAGGGACACAGGCACAGATACGCAGTATTTT	CASRDTGTDTQYF
-	TRBJ2-6	TRBV6-5	-	TGTGCCAGCAGTTTACAGGTCCCTGGGGCCAACGTCCTGACTTTC	CASSLQVPGANVLTF
-	TRBJ2-3	TRBV5-1	TRBD1	TGCGCCAGCAGCTTCGGGACAGCAAGCACAGATACGCAGTATTTT	CASSFGTASTDTQYF
-	TRBJ2-5	TRBV3-1/TRBV3-2	-	TGTGCCAGCAGCCAAGATATGGGGCGTCGAGAGACCCAGTACTTC	CASSQDMGRRETQYF
-	TRBJ1-5	TRBV6-5	-	TGTGCCAGCAGTTACGGTCCCCCCGGGAGCAATCAGCCCCAGCATTTT	CASSYGPPGSNQPQHF
-	TRBJ2-7	TRBV5-1	-	TGCGCCAGCAGCTCGACAGACCCGTCCTTAGGGCAGTACTTC	CASSSTDPSLGQYF
once	TRBJ2-3	TRBV11-2	TRBD1	TGTGCCAGCAGCCACAGGGGGCTTGGCACAGATACGCAGTATTTT	CASSHRGLGTDTQYF
-	TRBJ2-1	TRBV2	-	TGTGCCAGCAGTCGGGACTCTCCGGCGGGTGAGCAGTTCTTC	CASSRDSPAGEQFF
-	TRBJ1-4	TRBV19	-	TGTGCCAGTAGTACTTATCCGAACCCCGGTGAAAAACTGTTTTTT	CASSTYPNPGEKLFF
-	TRBJ1-6	TRBV30	-	TGTGCCTGGACCAAGGGAGCCGCCAATTCACCCCTCCACTTT	CAWTKGAANSPLHF
-	TRBJ1-1	TRBV6-5	TRBD1	TGTGCCAGCAGCAGGGGGATGAACACTGAAGCTTTCTTT	CASSRGMNTEAFF
-	TRBJ2-1	TRBV6-2/TRBV6-3	TRBD2	TGTGCCAGCAGCCACCCTACGCGGGGGAGGTACAATGAGCAGTTCTTC	CASSHPTRGRYNEQFF
-	TRBJ2-3	TRBV5-8	-	TGTGCCAGCAGCTTCAGCGCGAAGGATACGCAGTATTTT	CASSFSAKDTQYF
once	TRBJ2-1	TRBV7-9	TRBD2	TGTGCCAGCAGCTTAGCGGCGGTAGCGGGGGACAATGAGCAGTTCTTC	CASSLAAVAGDNEQFF
once	TRBJ1-1	TRBV3-1/TRBV3-2	-	TGTGCCAGCAGCCGGCAAGGAGCCAACACTGAAGCTTTCTTT	CASSRQGANTEAFF
-	TRBJ2-1	TRBV29-1	-	TGCAGCGTTTCAATCTCCTACAATGAGCAGTTCTTC	CSVSISYNEQFF
once	TRBJ1-2	TRBV28	TRBD1	TGTGCCAGCAGGACAGGGGGCGAACACTATGGCTACACCTTC	CASRTGGEHYGYTF
medium-sized	TRBJ2-3	TRBV25-1	-	TGTGCCAGCAGTGAATTCGCGGGGTCCGATACGCAGTATTTT	CASSEFAGSDTQYF